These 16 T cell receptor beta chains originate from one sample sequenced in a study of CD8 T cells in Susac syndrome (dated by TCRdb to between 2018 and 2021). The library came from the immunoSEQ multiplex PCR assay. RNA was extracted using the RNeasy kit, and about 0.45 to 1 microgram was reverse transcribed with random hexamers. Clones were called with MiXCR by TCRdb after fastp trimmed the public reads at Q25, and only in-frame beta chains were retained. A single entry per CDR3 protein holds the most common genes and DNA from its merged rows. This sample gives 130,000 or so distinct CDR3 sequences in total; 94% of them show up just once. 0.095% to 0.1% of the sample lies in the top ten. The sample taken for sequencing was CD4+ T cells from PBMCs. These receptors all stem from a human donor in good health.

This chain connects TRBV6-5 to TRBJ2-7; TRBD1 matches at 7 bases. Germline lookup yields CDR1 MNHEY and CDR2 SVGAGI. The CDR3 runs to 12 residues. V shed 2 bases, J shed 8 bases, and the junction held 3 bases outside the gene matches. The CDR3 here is CASSYGDSQQYF. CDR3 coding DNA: TGTGCCAGCAGTTACGGGGACAGCCAGCAGTACTTC.

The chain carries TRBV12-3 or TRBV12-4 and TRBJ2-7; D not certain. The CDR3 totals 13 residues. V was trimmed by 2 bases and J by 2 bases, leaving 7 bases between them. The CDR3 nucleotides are TGTGCCAGCAGTTTACGGAAAACCTACGAGCAGTACTTC. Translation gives CASSLRKTYEQYF.

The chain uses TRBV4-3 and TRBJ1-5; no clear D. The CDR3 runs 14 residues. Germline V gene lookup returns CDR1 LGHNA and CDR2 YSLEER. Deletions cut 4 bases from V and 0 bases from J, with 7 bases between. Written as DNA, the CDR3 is TGCGCCAGCAGCCGAAGCAATAGCAATCAGCCCCAGCATTTT. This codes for CASSRSNSNQPQHF.

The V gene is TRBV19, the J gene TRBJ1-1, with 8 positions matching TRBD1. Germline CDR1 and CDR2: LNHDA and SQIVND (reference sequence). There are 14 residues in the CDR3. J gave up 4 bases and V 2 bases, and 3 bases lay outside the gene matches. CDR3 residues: CASSITGGGTEAFF. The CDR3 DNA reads TGTGCCAGTAGTATAACAGGGGGAGGCACTGAAGCTTTCTTT.

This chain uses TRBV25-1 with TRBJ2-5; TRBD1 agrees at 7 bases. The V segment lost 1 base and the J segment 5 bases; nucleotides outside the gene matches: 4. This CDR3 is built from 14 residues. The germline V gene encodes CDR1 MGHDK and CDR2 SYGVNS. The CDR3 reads CASSEWGRGETQYF. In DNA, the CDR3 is TGTGCCAGCAGTGAATGGGGCAGGGGGGAGACCCAGTACTTC.

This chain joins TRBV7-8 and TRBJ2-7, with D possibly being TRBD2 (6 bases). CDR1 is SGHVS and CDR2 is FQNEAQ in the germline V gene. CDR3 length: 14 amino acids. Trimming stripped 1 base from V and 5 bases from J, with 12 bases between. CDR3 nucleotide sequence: TGTGCCAGCAGCTTAGAGGTGGCGGGGCACGAGCAGTACTTC. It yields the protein CASSLEVAGHEQYF.

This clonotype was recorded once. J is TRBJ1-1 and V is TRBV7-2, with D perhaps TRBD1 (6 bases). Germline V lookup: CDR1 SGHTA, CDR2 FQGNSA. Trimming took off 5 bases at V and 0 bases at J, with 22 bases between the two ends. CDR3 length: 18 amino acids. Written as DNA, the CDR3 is TGTGCCAGCAGCCTTACGGGACACACGAGTGGAATGAACACTGAAGCTTTCTTT. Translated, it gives CASSLTGHTSGMNTEAFF.

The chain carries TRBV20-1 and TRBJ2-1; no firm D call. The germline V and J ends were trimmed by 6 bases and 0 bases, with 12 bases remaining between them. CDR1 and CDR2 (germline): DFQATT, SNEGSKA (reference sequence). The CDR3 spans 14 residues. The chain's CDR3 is CSAKLGGSYNEQFF. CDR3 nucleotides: TGCAGTGCCAAATTAGGTGGCTCCTACAATGAGCAGTTCTTC.

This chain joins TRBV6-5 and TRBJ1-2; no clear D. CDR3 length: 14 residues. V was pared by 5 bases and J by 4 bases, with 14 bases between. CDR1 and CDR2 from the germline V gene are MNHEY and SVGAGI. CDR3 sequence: CASSMVYPGYGYTF. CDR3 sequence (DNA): TGTGCCAGCAGTATGGTGTATCCTGGCTATGGCTACACCTTC.

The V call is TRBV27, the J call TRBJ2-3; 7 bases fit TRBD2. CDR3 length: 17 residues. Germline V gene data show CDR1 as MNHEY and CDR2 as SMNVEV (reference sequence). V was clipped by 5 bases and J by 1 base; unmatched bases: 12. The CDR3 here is CASSRDLGGTGTDTQYF. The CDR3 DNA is TGTGCCAGCAGTCGGGACCTGGGGGGGACCGGCACAGATACGCAGTATTTT.

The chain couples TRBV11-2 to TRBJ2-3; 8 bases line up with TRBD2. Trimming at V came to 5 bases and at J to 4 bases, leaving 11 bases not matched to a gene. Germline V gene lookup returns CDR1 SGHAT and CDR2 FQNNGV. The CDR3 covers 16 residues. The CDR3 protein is CASSPVGGRFPDTQYF. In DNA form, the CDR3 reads TGTGCCAGCAGCCCCGTTGGCGGGAGGTTCCCAGATACGCAGTATTTT.

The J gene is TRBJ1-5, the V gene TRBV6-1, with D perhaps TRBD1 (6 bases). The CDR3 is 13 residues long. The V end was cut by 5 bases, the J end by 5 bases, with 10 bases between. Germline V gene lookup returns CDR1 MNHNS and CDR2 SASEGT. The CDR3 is CASSPRQDQPQHF. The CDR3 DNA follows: TGTGCCAGCAGTCCACGACAGGATCAGCCCCAGCATTTT.

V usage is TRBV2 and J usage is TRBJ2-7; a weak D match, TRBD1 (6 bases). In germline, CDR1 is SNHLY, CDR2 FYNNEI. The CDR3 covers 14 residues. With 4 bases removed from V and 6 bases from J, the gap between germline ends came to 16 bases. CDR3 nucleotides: TGTGCCAGCAGTGCCCAATACACAGGGACCGAGCAGTACTTC. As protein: CASSAQYTGTEQYF.

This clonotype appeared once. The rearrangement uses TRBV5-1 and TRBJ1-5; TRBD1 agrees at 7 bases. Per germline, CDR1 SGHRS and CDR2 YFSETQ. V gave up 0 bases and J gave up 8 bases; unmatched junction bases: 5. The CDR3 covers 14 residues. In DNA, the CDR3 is TGCGCCAGCAGCTTGGTAGGGGGCAGCGAGCCCCAGCATTTT. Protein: CASSLVGGSEPQHF. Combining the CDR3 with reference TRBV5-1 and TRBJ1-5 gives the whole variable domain KAGVTQTPRYLIKTRGQQVTLSCSPISGHRSVSWYQQTPGQGLQFLFEYFSETQRNKGNFPGRFSGRQFSNSRSEMNVSTLELGDSALYLCASSLVGGSEPQHFGDGTRLSIL.

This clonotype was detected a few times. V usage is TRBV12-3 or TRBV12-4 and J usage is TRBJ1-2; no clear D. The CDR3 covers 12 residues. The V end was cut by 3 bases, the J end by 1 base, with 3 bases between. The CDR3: CASSLNNYGYTF. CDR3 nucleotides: TGTGCCAGCAGTTTGAATAACTATGGCTACACCTTC.

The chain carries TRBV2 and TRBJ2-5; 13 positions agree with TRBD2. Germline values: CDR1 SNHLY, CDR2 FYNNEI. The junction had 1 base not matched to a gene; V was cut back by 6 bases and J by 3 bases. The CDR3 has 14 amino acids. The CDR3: CASSGLAGEETQYF. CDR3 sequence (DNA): TGTGCCAGCAGCGGACTAGCGGGAGAAGAGACCCAGTACTTC.